This entry describes one T cell receptor beta chain. Its antigen is as yet unknown. Germline V CDR1 and CDR2: SGHRS, YFSETQ. Trimming took 1 base from V and 4 from J, leaving 8 bases between them. This CDR3 region has 13 residues. The data stem from a study of cytomegalovirus exposure and HLA in healthy donors. Study-level results: Later on, a genetic analysis was performed. It linked a missense variant in DCLRE1C with V- and J-gene trimming of TCR beta. Presence/absence comparisons presumed near-even sequencing depth among donors.

Primers included in the PCR were 60 Vbeta and 13 Jbeta primers. Libraries were prepared by immunoSEQ multiplex PCR; TCRdb keeps only in-frame clonotypes and omits some of them. The data hold fewer than 90,000 clones, with around 76% observed a single time. Sequences were obtained from PBMCs. The chain combines TRBV5-1 with TRBJ2-5, with D possibly matching TRBD1 (6 bases). The TCR was taken from a man aged 25 to 45 in good health and CMV-seropositive. The CDR3 protein is CASSLTGLETQYF. As DNA, the CDR3 is TGCGCCAGCAGCTTGACAGGGTTAGAGACCCAGTACTTC. Combining the CDR3 with reference TRBV5-1 and TRBJ2-5 gives the whole variable domain KAGVTQTPRYLIKTRGQQVTLSCSPISGHRSVSWYQQTPGQGLQFLFEYFSETQRNKGNFPGRFSGRQFSNSRSEMNVSTLELGDSALYLCASSLTGLETQYFGPGTRLLVL.